This TCR beta chain stems from a study of blood T cell repertoires in COVID-19. Overall study: COVID-19 samples collected from the United States, Italy and Spain covered acute and convalescent phases.

Germline trimming cut 4 bases from V and 7 bases from J; bases unmatched to any gene: 8. Germline V CDR1 and CDR2: KGHSH, LQKENI. This CDR3 has 15 residues. Sequencing used immunoSEQ multiplex PCR; TCRdb keeps in-frame clones, though not all of them. Here the sample spans roughly 250,000 clones, around 90% being singletons. The clonotype was recovered from a woman aged 40 to 50 with acute or convalescent COVID-19. The specimen was peripheral blood. The genes are TRBV18 and TRBJ2-1; 9 bases fit TRBD2. The CDR3 DNA follows: TGTGCCAGCTCACTAGCCGGGACTAGCAGGAATGAGCAGTTCTTC. It yields the protein CASSLAGTSRNEQFF. The full variable domain, completed using reference TRBV18 and TRBJ2-1, is NAGVMQNPRHLVRRRGQEARLRCSPMKGHSHVYWYRQLPEEGLKFMVYLQKENIIDESGMPKERFSAEFPKEGPSILRIQQVVRGDSAAYFCASSLAGTSRNEQFFGPGTRLTVL.